The T cell receptor (beta chain) under discussion was sequenced for a study of T-cell reconstitution after alpha-beta-depleted transplantation in children. This clonotype came up a few times. Unique molecular identifiers were built into the TCRbeta library. TCRdb analysed the PCR reads with MiXCR anew, one entry per CDR3 protein. The sample records about 480,000 distinct CDR3 sequences, around an eighth being singletons. Germline loops: CDR1 MDHEN, CDR2 SYDVKM. Germline trimming cut 6 bases from V and 8 bases from J; bases unmatched to any gene: 25. This CDR3 comprises 19 residues. The receptor's source is a human donor who donated a stem cell graft to a child with combined immunodeficiency. V gene TRBV28 combines with J gene TRBJ2-1; the match to TRBD1 covers 7 bases. This specimen consisted of PBMCs from the stem cell graft donor, obtained from the stem cell graft. CDR3 protein: CASRVGTAVGRAPGHEQFF. CDR3 nucleotides: TGTGCCAGCAGAGTGGGGACAGCGGTCGGGCGGGCACCTGGGCATGAGCAGTTCTTC.